Shown below are 28 T cell receptor beta chains from a single sample sequenced in a study of PD-1 blockade in mismatch repair-deficient tumors. The assay was immunoSEQ multiplex PCR, and TCRdb's table has in-frame clones only and misses some. Of 100,000 or so clones in the sample, 82% are singletons; the top ten hold 6.3%. Sequencing was performed on peripheral blood, taken less than 37 weeks after starting pembrolizumab. The source of these receptors is an adult with mismatch repair-deficient cancer.

The chain is built from TRBV10-3 and TRBJ2-3; a weak D match, TRBD2 (6 bases). Trimming cost V 9 bases and J 2 bases, with 15 bases left between them. The CDR3 totals 14 residues. CDR1 is ENHRY and CDR2 is SYGVKD in the germline V gene. CDR3 region: CAIGLGGDTDTQYF. In DNA, the CDR3 is TGTGCCATTGGGCTGGGAGGAGACACAGATACGCAGTATTTT.

The chain employs TRBV7-6 and TRBJ2-3; D unclear. V dropped 10 bases and J dropped 1 base, with 21 bases sitting between them. The CDR3 runs 16 residues. CDR1 is SGHVS and CDR2 is FNYEAQ in the germline V gene. CDR3 nucleotides: TGTGCCACCACAAACGGATCGGGTCGGGGCACAGATACGCAGTATTTT. Translated, it gives CATTNGSGRGTDTQYF.

The chain couples TRBV15 to TRBJ1-4; 8 bases map to TRBD1. CDR3 length: 15 residues. Germline CDR1 and CDR2: LNHNV and YYDKDF (reference sequence). The J segment lost 10 bases and the V segment lost 0 bases, leaving 7 bases of the junction unmatched. The DNA for the CDR3 is TGTGCCACCAGCAGAGATCGCGACAGGGGACGAAAACTGTTTTTT. This sequence encodes CATSRDRDRGRKLFF. Together with reference TRBV15 and TRBJ1-4, the CDR3 gives the full variable domain: DAMVIQNPRYQVTQFGKPVTLSCSQTLNHNVMYWYQQKSSQAPKLLFHYYDKDFNNEADTPDNFQSRRPNTSFCFLDIRSPGLGDTAMYLCATSRDRDRGRKLFFGSGTQLSVL.

The CDR3: CASSNGGPTNEKLFF. The CDR3 bases are TGTGCCAGCAGTAACGGGGGCCCGACTAATGAAAAACTGTTTTTT. The chain carries TRBV6-6 and TRBJ1-4, with a tentative D call TRBD1 (6 bases). The CDR3 runs 15 residues. V lost 5 bases and J lost 2, with 12 bases in between. Germline CDR1 is MNHNY and CDR2 is SVGAGI (reference sequence).

The chain combines TRBV29-1 with TRBJ2-3; TRBD1 agrees at 10 bases. The germline CDR1 and CDR2 sequences are SQVTM and ANQGSEA. The length of the CDR3 is 14 residues. DNA of the CDR3: TGCAGTGCCGCCCGGGACAGGGGACCAAATACGCAGTATTTT. Amino acid sequence: CSAARDRGPNTQYF.

The CDR3 loop is CSLQGTPGYGYTF. The CDR3 DNA reads as TGCAGCTTACAGGGGACCCCTGGCTATGGCTACACCTTC. The V call is TRBV29-1, the J call TRBJ1-2; 7 positions match TRBD1. Germline CDR1 and CDR2: SQVTM and ANQGSEA. The CDR3 is made up of 13 amino acids. Trimming at V came to 8 bases and at J to 4 bases, leaving 10 bases not matched to a gene.

The chain recombines TRBV25-1 with TRBJ1-2, with D possibly matching TRBD1 (6 bases). The germline CDR1 and CDR2 sequences are MGHDK and SYGVNS. This CDR3 has 13 residues. The V end lost 3 bases, the J end lost 4 bases, and 9 bases lay between the germline ends. This chain's CDR3 is CASSDSGVYGYTF. The CDR3 region has the DNA TGTGCCAGCAGTGATTCAGGGGTCTATGGCTACACCTTC.

The chain couples TRBV18 to TRBJ2-3; 8 positions match TRBD1. CDR1 KGHSH and CDR2 LQKENI come from the germline V gene. J lost 3 bases, V lost 3 bases, and 11 bases had no gene match. This CDR3 comprises 17 residues. CDR3 nucleotide sequence: TGTGCCAGCTCACCCCTAACCGGACAGGGTAGAACAGATACGCAGTATTTT. Its protein product is CASSPLTGQGRTDTQYF.

As for this clone: One base separates it from a far larger clone, so it is likely a read error. V and J are TRBV5-4 and TRBJ2-7; D perhaps matches TRBD2 (5 bases). Germline loops: CDR1 SGHNT, CDR2 YYREEE (reference sequence). This CDR3 comprises 12 residues. V lost 4 bases to trimming and J lost 6 bases, with 11 bases between them. The CDR3 protein is CASSPERGEQYF. DNA for the CDR3: TGTGCCAGCAGCCCGGAACGGGGCGAGCAGTACTTC. Combining the CDR3 with reference TRBV5-4 and TRBJ2-7 gives the whole variable domain ETGVTQSPTHLIKTRGQQVTLRCSSQSGHNTVSWYQQALGQGPQFIFQYYREEENGRGNFPPRFSGLQFPNYSSELNVNALELDDSALYLCASSPERGEQYFGPGTRLTVT.

In its sample, this clone was seen once. The chain employs TRBV5-8 and TRBJ2-5; 7 bases fit TRBD1. There are 14 residues in the CDR3. The V gene end was trimmed by 4 bases and the J gene end by 5 bases; junction bases not matched to a gene: 8. Germline CDR1 is SGHTS and CDR2 is YDEGEE. The CDR3 loop is CASSTQGDVETQYF. Written as DNA, the CDR3 is TGTGCCAGCAGCACCCAGGGGGATGTGGAGACCCAGTACTTC.

The genes are TRBV9 and TRBJ2-3, with 8 bases identical to TRBD1. V lost 4 bases, J lost 3 bases, and 4 bases stayed unmatched. There are 14 residues in the CDR3. Germline V lookup: CDR1 SGDLS, CDR2 YYNGEE. The CDR3 bases are TGTGCCAGCAGCCCGTGGACAGGGACAGATACGCAGTATTTT. Its translation: CASSPWTGTDTQYF.

This clone was detected only a few times. The chain links TRBV4-3 to TRBJ2-7, with 10 bases lining up with TRBD1. Germline values: CDR1 LGHNA, CDR2 YSLEER. The junction had 6 bases not matched to a gene; V was cut back by 0 bases and J by 7 bases. This CDR3 has 15 amino acids. CDR3 DNA: TGCGCCAGCAGCCAAGATTGGGACAGGGGTGGGGAGCAGTACTTC. It yields the protein CASSQDWDRGGEQYF.

The V call is TRBV19, the J call TRBJ2-5, with 7 bases fitting TRBD1. V lost 5 bases and J lost 1; bases outside the gene matches: 7. Germline V gives CDR1 LNHDA, CDR2 SQIVND (reference sequence). The CDR3 runs 15 residues. The CDR3 sequence: CASSASTGRQETQYF. CDR3 DNA: TGTGCCAGTAGTGCTTCGACAGGGCGCCAAGAGACCCAGTACTTC.

The chain links TRBV7-3 to TRBJ2-3, with 9 bases fitting TRBD2. CDR3 length: 14 residues. J lost 2 bases, V lost 8 bases, and 5 bases had no gene match. Germline CDR1 and CDR2: SGHTA and FQGTGA. The CDR3: CASGLAGITDTQYF. The DNA for the CDR3 is TGTGCCAGCGGGCTAGCGGGAATCACAGATACGCAGTATTTT.

This clone was observed a single time. The J gene is TRBJ1-4, the V gene TRBV6-5; TRBD1 agrees at 7 bases. The V gene's germline CDR1 is MNHEY and CDR2 SVGAGI. The length of the CDR3 is 13 residues. V was pared by 6 bases and J by 6 bases, with 4 bases of the junction left unmatched. CDR3 protein: CASSRQGHEKLFF. CDR3 in DNA: TGTGCCAGCAGCAGACAGGGTCATGAAAAACTGTTTTTT.

The chain employs TRBV2 and TRBJ1-2; D is possibly TRBD1 (6 bases). CDR1 is SNHLY, CDR2 FYNNEI, per germline. This CDR3 is 15 amino acids long. Trimming stripped 5 bases from V and 7 bases from J, with 20 bases between. The CDR3 is CASSFDRSNAGGYTF. The CDR3 region has the DNA TGTGCCAGCAGTTTTGACAGGTCTAACGCGGGTGGCTACACCTTC.

V gene TRBV19 combines with J gene TRBJ1-5; TRBD1 is a possible D gene (5 bases). The germline V and J ends were trimmed by 1 base and 1 base, with 8 bases remaining between them. The germline V gene encodes CDR1 LNHDA and CDR2 SQIVND (reference sequence). The CDR3 contains 15 residues. The CDR3 DNA sequence: TGTGCCAGTAGTATAGTGCAGGGAAGCAATCAGCCCCAGCATTTT. Translated: CASSIVQGSNQPQHF.

The chain is built from TRBV15 and TRBJ1-1; D is uncertain. CDR1 and CDR2 (germline): LNHNV, YYDKDF (reference sequence). The V and J ends lost 5 bases and 4 bases respectively, with 8 bases between them. This CDR3 region has 12 residues. DNA of the CDR3: TGTGCCACCAGCGTTGGGTTCACTGAAGCTTTCTTT. Translating gives CATSVGFTEAFF. Full variable domain (missing parts from reference TRBV15 and TRBJ1-1): DAMVIQNPRYQVTQFGKPVTLSCSQTLNHNVMYWYQQKSSQAPKLLFHYYDKDFNNEADTPDNFQSRRPNTSFCFLDIRSPGLGDTAMYLCATSVGFTEAFFGQGTRLTVV.

The chain uses TRBV19 and TRBJ2-1; 8 bases match TRBD2. The CDR3 spans 16 residues. The junction had 10 bases not matched to a gene; V was cut back by 9 bases and J by 0 bases. Per germline, CDR1 LNHDA and CDR2 SQIVND (reference sequence). The CDR3 DNA reads as TGTGCCAGCACCGTTAGCGGGGCGAGCTCCTACAATGAGCAGTTCTTC. It encodes CASTVSGASSYNEQFF.

The chain couples TRBV7-9 to TRBJ2-1, with a weak D call TRBD2 (6 bases). The germline gives CDR1 SEHNR, CDR2 FQNEAQ (reference sequence). CDR3 length equals 16 residues. V was clipped by 4 bases and J by 7 bases, with 20 bases between them. CDR3 sequence (DNA): TGTGCCAGCAGCTCAGCTTCCGGGACTCGATCAAATGAGCAGTTCTTC. Translating gives CASSSASGTRSNEQFF.

A few counts support this clone. The chain couples TRBV5-6 to TRBJ2-7; possibly TRBD1 or TRBD2 for D (5 bases each). The germline V gene has CDR1 SGHDT and CDR2 YYEEEE. Trimming shortened V by 2 bases and J by 6 bases, and 15 bases separated the two germline ends. This CDR3 has 14 residues. As DNA, the CDR3 is TGTGCCAGCAGCTTAGTTTCTGGGGCGGGCGAGCAGTACTTC. Protein: CASSLVSGAGEQYF.

The CDR3 region is CASSYSGTSGDYEQYF. In DNA, the CDR3 is TGTGCCAGCAGTTACTCAGGGACTAGCGGGGACTACGAGCAGTACTTC. J is TRBJ2-7 and V is TRBV6-6; TRBD2 matches at 13 bases. The V segment lost 0 bases and the J segment 3 bases; nucleotides outside the gene matches: 2. This CDR3 is built from 16 residues. CDR1 and CDR2 (germline): MNHNY, SVGAGI (reference sequence).

For the CDR3, the DNA is TGTGCCAGCAGTCAAGAGGGACTAGCGGGAGATTCTTACGAGCAGTACTTC. This gives the protein CASSQEGLAGDSYEQYF. V gene TRBV6-1 combines with J gene TRBJ2-7, with TRBD2 matching over 14 bases. Germline CDR1 reads MNHNS; CDR2 reads SASEGT. V trimming: 5 bases; J trimming: 4 bases; junction bases outside the gene matches: 10. There are 17 residues in the CDR3.

This clone showed up just once. The chain carries TRBV11-2 and TRBJ2-7; D is unclear. This CDR3 contains 11 residues. The germline V gene has CDR1 SGHAT and CDR2 FQNNGV. V gave up 1 base and J gave up 5 bases, with 3 bases separating them. The DNA of the CDR3 is TGTGCCAGCAGCTTAGCAGACGAGCAGTACTTC. This sequence encodes CASSLADEQYF.

This clone was observed a handful of times. The chain links TRBV5-1 to TRBJ2-1; 7 nucleotides match TRBD2. CDR1 and CDR2 (germline): SGHRS, YFSETQ. This CDR3 is 15 amino acids long. V trimming: 6 bases; J trimming: 0 bases; junction bases outside the gene matches: 6. Here the CDR3 reads CASTLIAGSYNEQFF. The CDR3 DNA is TGCGCCAGCACCTTAATAGCGGGCTCCTACAATGAGCAGTTCTTC.

The chain recombines TRBV5-4 with TRBJ2-5, with TRBD1 identical over 10 bases. The CDR3 consists of 16 residues. The germline CDR1 and CDR2 sequences are SGHNT and YYREEE (reference sequence). V trimming: 1 base; J trimming: 5 bases; junction bases outside the gene matches: 8. The CDR3, as DNA: TGTGCCAGCAGCTTGCCGACGACAGGGGGCACCGAGACCCAGTACTTC. Its protein product is CASSLPTTGGTETQYF.

This clone has a count of ten or more. The V and J genes are TRBV2 and TRBJ1-2, with 9 bases matching TRBD1. J gave up 2 bases and V 5 bases, and 6 bases lay outside the gene matches. Germline-derived CDR1 and CDR2 are SNHLY and FYNNEI. The CDR3 contains 15 residues. This chain's CDR3 is CASSYRGRRNYGYTF. CDR3 in DNA: TGTGCCAGCAGTTACAGGGGGCGGAGGAACTATGGCTACACCTTC.

This clone was seen a single time. DNA of the CDR3: TGTGCCAGCAGCCCCCGGGACAGATATGGCTACACCTTC. Translation gives CASSPRDRYGYTF. V is TRBV14 and J is TRBJ1-2, with 7 bases aligning to TRBD1. This CDR3 is 13 amino acids long. Germline-derived CDR1 and CDR2 are SGHDN and FVKESK. V was clipped by 4 bases and J by 5 bases; unmatched bases: 4.